This T cell receptor (beta chain) is from a study of T cell responses to AZD1222 COVID-19 vaccine (dated by TCRdb to about 2021). Looking at the study overall: TCR sequencing was performed for roughly 250 trial participants, of whom around 200 were given two doses of AZD1222 and some 26 were given two doses of MenACWY control vaccine. Trial participants were enrolled into age subgroups of 18-55, 56-69 and 70-plus years, which contained approximately 150, 28 and 58 TCR-sequenced participants, respectively. General study outcomes and caveats: Because no day 14 peak-response samples were available, repertoires were characterized only after the peak T cell response. The vaccine-associated CD4 TCRs covered the entire spike protein, and the dominant responses fell in regions 160-218 and 743-854. Conclusions about previously exposed vaccinees are limited, since just a handful of AZD1222 recipients were seropositive for SARS-CoV-2 at baseline. After two AZD1222 doses, both the breadth and the depth of spike-specific TCRs were significantly higher than at day 0 and than in MenACWY recipients. The 56-69-year group was small, and its depth increase did not reach significance, likely because of low power. Epitopes outside the regions mutated in the B.1.351 and B.1.1.7 variants were reportedly recognized by nearly half of the unique spike-specific TCRs. Participants were mostly white British and included more females than males, and it was suggested by the authors that clonal diversity may have been underestimated.

Note on this clone: The target of this receptor is not known. Base qualities are not at hand, and no much larger clone is one base apart.

The CDR3 regions of human TCRbeta chains were subjected to immunosequencing. The source study handled its data this way. TCRs in the repertoires were compared against a reference library of SARS-CoV-2-specific TCRs that had been generated with the MIRA antigen-specificity platform. Breadth was defined as the fraction of unique TCRs that were SARS-CoV-2-associated, and depth was defined as the fraction of total T cells that were SARS-CoV-2-associated. Using the MIRA data, every spike-specific TCR was mapped to the spike region that the TCR reacted to and assigned to either a CD4 or a CD8 class. Log10-transformed breadth and depth values were compared by one-way ANOVA with Sidak's multiple comparisons tests. The immuneACCESS repertoire file appears here via TCRdb, limited to in-frame rearrangements. These files lack a portion of the clones; in checked studies, under half of the deficit traces to unresolved V genes, and the cause of the others is not known. That table supplies the V and J calls and clone size; D and trimming were determined from the DNA. The sample includes some 150,000 clones, with around 90% observed a single time. The leading ten clones occupy 2.5% to 3% of the sample.

Interpreted using the paper, the time point label stands for: baseline before first vaccination. What the treatment or condition label conveys for this sample: meningococcal conjugate vaccine given as trial control. Vaccinee samples were obtained from the UK trials COV001 and COV002, which included a single-blind randomized controlled phase 2/3 trial of AZD1222 (ChAdOx1 nCoV-19) in healthy adults. For TCRbeta chain sequencing, PBMC samples from trial participants were taken at day 0 and at day 28 after the second dose. In the germline V gene, CDR1 corresponds to SNHLY and CDR2 to FYNNEI. V is reduced by 6 bases and J by 0 bases, leaving a spacing of 6 bases between them. Counted from cysteine to phenylalanine, this CDR3 has 13 amino acids. The CDR3 DNA has 39 bases and is translated from base 1.

This receptor chain uses TRBV2 and TRBJ1-5; no D gene is confidently identified. The source was peripheral blood, collected on day 0 of MenACWY control vaccination. The TCR was taken from an adult in good health. The CDR3: CASRFYSNQPQHF. The nucleotides read TGTGCCAGCAGATTTTATAGCAATCAGCCCCAGCATTTT.